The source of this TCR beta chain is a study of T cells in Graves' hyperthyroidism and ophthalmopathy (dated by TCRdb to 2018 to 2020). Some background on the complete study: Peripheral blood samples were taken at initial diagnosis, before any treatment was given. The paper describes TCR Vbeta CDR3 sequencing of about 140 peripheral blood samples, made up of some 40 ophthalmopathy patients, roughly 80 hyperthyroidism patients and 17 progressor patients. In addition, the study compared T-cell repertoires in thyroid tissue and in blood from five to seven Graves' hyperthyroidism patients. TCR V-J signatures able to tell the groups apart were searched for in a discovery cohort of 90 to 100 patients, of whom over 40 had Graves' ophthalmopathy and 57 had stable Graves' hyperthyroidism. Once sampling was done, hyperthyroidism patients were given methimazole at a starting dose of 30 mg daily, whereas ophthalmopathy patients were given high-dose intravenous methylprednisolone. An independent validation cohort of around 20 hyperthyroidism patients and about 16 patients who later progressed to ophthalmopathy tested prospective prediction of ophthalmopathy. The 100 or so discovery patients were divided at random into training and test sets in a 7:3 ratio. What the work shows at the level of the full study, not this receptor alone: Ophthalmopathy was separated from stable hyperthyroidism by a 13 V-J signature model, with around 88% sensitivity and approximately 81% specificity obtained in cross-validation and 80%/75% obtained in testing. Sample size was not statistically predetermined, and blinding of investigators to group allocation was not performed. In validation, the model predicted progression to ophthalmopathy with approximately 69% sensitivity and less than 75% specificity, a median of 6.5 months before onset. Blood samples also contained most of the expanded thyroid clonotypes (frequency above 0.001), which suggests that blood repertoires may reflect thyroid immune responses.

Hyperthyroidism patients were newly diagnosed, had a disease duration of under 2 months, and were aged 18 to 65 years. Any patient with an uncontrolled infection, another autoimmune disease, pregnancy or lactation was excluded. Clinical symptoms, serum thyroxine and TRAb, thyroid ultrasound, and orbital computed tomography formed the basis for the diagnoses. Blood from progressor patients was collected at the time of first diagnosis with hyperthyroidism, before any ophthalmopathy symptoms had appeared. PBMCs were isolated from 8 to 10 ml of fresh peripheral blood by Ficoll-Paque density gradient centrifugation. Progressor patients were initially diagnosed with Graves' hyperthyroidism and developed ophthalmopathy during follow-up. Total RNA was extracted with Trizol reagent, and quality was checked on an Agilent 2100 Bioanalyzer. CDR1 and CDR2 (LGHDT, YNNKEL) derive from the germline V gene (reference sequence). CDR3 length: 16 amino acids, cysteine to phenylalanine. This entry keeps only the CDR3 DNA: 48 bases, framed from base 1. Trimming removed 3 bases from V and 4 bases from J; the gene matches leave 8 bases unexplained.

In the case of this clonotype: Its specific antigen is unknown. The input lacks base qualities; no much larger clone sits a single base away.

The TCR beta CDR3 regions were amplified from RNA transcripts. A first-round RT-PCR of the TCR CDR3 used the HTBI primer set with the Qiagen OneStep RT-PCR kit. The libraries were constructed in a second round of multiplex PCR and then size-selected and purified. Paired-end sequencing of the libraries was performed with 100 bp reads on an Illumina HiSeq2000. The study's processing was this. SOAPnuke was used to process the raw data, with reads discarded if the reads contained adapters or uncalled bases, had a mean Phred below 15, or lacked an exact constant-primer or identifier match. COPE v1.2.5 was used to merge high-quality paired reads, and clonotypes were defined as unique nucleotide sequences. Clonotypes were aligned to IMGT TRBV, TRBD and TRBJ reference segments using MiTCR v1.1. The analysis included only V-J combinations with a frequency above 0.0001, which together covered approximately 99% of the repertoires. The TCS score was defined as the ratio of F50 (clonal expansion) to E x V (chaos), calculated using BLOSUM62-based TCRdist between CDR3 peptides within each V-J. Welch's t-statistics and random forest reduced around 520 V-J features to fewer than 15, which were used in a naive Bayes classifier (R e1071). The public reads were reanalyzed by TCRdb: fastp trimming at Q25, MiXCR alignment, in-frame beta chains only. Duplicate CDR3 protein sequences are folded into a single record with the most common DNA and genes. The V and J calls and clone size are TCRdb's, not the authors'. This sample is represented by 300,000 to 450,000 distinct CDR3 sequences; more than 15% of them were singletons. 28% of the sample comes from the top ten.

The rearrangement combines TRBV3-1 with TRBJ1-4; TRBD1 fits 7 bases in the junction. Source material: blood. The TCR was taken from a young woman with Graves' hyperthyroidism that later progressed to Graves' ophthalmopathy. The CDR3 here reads CASSQTEGAGNEKLFF. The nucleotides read TGTGCCAGCAGCCAGACCGAGGGGGCCGGTAATGAAAAACTGTTTTTT.